This T cell receptor (beta chain) was captured in a study of cytomegalovirus exposure and HLA in healthy donors. J gave up 3 bases and V 0 bases, and 3 bases lay outside the gene matches. From germline, CDR1 is ENHRY and CDR2 SYGVKD. The CDR3 spans 16 residues. Libraries were prepared by immunoSEQ multiplex PCR; TCRdb keeps only in-frame clonotypes and omits some of them. The table records hundreds of thousands of clones, approximately 87% of them present only once. J is TRBJ2-3 and V is TRBV10-3; the match to TRBD2 covers 10 bases. The receptor was isolated from a woman under 30 in good health and CMV-seronegative. Material for sequencing was PBMCs. CDR3 residues: CAISESSTSGTDTQYF. CDR3 bases: TGTGCCATCAGTGAGTCGTCGACTAGCGGGACAGATACGCAGTATTTT.